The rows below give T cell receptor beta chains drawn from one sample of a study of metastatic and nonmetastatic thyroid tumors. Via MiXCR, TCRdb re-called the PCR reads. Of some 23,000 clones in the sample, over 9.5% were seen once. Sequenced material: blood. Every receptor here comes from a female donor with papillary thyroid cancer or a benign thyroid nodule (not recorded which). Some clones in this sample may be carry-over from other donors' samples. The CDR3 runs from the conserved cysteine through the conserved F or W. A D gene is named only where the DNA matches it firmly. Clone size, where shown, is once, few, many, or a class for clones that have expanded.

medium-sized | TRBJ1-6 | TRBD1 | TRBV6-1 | TGTGCCAGCAGCTTGGGACAGGGTGGTTCACCCCTCCACTTT | CASSLGQGGSPLHF
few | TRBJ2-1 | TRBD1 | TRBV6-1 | TGTGCCAGCATACGAGGACAGGGGCCCTACAATGAGCAGTTCTTC | CASIRGQGPYNEQFF
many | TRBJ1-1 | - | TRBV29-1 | TGCAGCGTTGAAGTGGGGCAGCGGGGCACTGAAGCTTTCTTT | CSVEVGQRGTEAFF
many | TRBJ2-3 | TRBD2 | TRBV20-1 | TGCAGTGCTGGGGGTCTAGCGGGATCCACAGATACGCAGTATTTT | CSAGGLAGSTDTQYF
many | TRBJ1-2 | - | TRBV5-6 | TGTGCCAGCAGCTGGGGAGATCAGGGTCATGGCTACACCTTC | CASSWGDQGHGYTF
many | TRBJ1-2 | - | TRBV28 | TGTGCCAGCAGTTTGGGGGGGAAGGACTATGGCTACACCTTC | CASSLGGKDYGYTF
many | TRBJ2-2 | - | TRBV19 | TGTGCCAGTATGGGTCCTAGCGGAAGGGGGTTGTCCGGGGAGCTGTTTTTT | CASMGPSGRGLSGELFF
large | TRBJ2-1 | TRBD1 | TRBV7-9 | TGTGCCAGCAGCACCCGGACAGGGACCGTTAGGAATGAGCAGTTCTTC | CASSTRTGTVRNEQFF
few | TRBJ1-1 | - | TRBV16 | TGTGCCAGCAACCTCCTATCCGGGGTCACTGAAGCTTTCTTT | CASNLLSGVTEAFF
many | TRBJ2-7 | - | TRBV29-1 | TGCAGCGTGCGGCAGGGAGGCGAGCAGTACTTC | CSVRQGGEQYF
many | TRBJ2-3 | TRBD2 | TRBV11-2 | TGTGCCAGCAGCCGGGGGGGTAGCGGGAGTGGCACAGATACGCAGTATTTT | CASSRGGSGSGTDTQYF
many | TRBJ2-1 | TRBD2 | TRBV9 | TGTGCCAGCAGCAAGAGCGGGAGACCTGAGCAGTTCTTC | CASSKSGRPEQFF
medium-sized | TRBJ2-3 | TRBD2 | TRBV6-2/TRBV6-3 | TGTGCCAGCAGTTACTCTAGCGGGAGCACAGATACGCAGTATTTT | CASSYSSGSTDTQYF
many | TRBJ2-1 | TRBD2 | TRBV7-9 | TGTGCCAGCAGCTCCGGGACTAGCGACAATGAGCAGTTCTTC | CASSSGTSDNEQFF
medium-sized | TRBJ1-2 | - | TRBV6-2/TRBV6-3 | TGTGCCAGCAGTGACGAGGGTGGCTACACCTTC | CASSDEGGYTF
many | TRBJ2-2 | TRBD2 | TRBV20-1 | TGCAGTGCTAGTGGGGGAGGGCCGGCCGGGGAGCTGTTTTTT | CSASGGGPAGELFF
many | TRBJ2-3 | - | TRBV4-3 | TGCGCCAGCAGCCAACAGGGTCTGAGCACAGATACGCAGTATTTT | CASSQQGLSTDTQYF
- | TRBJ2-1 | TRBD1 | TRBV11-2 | TGTGCCAGCAGCGATATGACAGGGAGCTCCTACAATGAGCAGTTCTTC | CASSDMTGSSYNEQFF
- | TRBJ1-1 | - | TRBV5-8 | TGTGCCAGCAGCACCGGGACGGTGAACACTGAAGCTTTCTTT | CASSTGTVNTEAFF
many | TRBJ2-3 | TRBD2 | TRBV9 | TGTGCCAGCAGCCTACGGTTCGCGGGAGTGCCAGATACGCAGTATTTT | CASSLRFAGVPDTQYF
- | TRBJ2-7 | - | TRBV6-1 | TGTGCCAGCAGTCTAGGGGGTAGGTCCTACGAGCAGTACTTC | CASSLGGRSYEQYF
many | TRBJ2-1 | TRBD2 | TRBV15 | TGTGCCACCAGCATAACTAGCGTACTAAACCTCTATAATGAGCAGTTCTTC | CATSITSVLNLYNEQFF
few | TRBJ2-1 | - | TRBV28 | TGTGCCAGCAGTTTTGGCGGAGTCCCTGTCTATAAGCAGTTCTTC | CASSFGGVPVYKQFF